This entry is about one TCR beta chain. The entry originates in a study of T cells in tuberculosis. Trimming at V came to 2 bases and at J to 2 bases, leaving 4 bases not matched to a gene. Germline V CDR1 and CDR2: KGHSH, LQKENI. The CDR3 loop spans 15 amino acids. TCRdb's copy holds only in-frame clones and misses some; the assay was immunoSEQ multiplex PCR. The sample has over 40,000 clones; nearly 95% are singletons. The chain couples TRBV18 to TRBJ2-5, with 8 bases identical to TRBD2. This clonotype was obtained from a donor between 10 and 35 years old with latent tuberculosis or without tuberculosis infection. Sequenced: PBMCs. CDR3 residues: CASSPTSGQQETQYF. CDR3 nucleotides: TGTGCCAGCTCACCAACTAGCGGCCAACAAGAGACCCAGTACTTC.